Shown below are 29 T cell receptor beta chains from a single sample sequenced in a study of T-cell reconstitution after alpha-beta-depleted transplantation in children (dated by TCRdb to 2016 to 2017). Sample treatment or condition, as interpreted from the label and publication: allogeneic hematopoietic cell transplantation with graft depleted of TCRalphabeta T cells and CD19 B cells. The method was PCR. The sequencer listed for this sample is Illumina HiSeq 2500. Molecular barcoding was employed in the preparation of TCR libraries, with unique molecular identifiers being used to normalize TCRbeta repertoire quantification. The public reads were run again by TCRdb, first through fastp at Q25 and then through MiXCR, and only productive beta chains were kept. Each entry merges the rows of one CDR3 protein and shows their most common DNA and genes. This sample is represented by hundreds of thousands of distinct CDR3 sequences; roughly 13% of them were singletons. The top ten clones comprise about 0.79% of the sample.

Material: PBMCs, obtained before TCRalphabeta/CD19-depleted stem cell transplant. The receptors derive from a girl aged 2-10 years with congenital amegakaryocytic thrombocytopenia, due to receive a stem cell transplant.

This clonotype was seen a handful of times. Germline is not matched at one junction end, which may reflect a read error. The rearrangement uses TRBV2 and TRBJ1-5, with D possibly TRBD1 on 6 matching bases. The CDR3 sequence is 14 residues long. Looked up from germline, CDR1 is SNHLY and CDR2 is FYNNEI. In nucleotides, the CDR3 is TGTGCCAGCAGGGAAGGACAGTACCATCAGCCCCAGCATTTT. This codes for CASREGQYHQPQHF.

This clonotype appeared a few times. The V gene is TRBV12-3 or TRBV12-4, the J gene TRBJ1-1; D remains unclear. V shed 6 bases and J shed 2 bases, with 10 bases lying between them. The CDR3 contains 13 residues. The CDR3 reads CASSSTYNTEAFF. The CDR3 nucleotides are TGTGCCAGCAGCTCGACCTACAACACTGAAGCTTTCTTT.

This clonotype has a count of ten or more. The V gene is TRBV12-3 or TRBV12-4, the J gene TRBJ2-7, with a possible D match to TRBD2 (5 bases). The V end lost 6 bases, the J end lost 4 bases, and 25 bases lay between the germline ends. The CDR3 has 17 residues. The DNA for the CDR3 is TGTGCCAGCAGCTCCCGAAATCGACTCGGGATGAAATACGAGCAGTACTTC. Protein product: CASSSRNRLGMKYEQYF.

This chain links TRBV6-1 with TRBJ2-3; 8 positions match TRBD1. V trimming: 7 bases; J trimming: 5 bases; junction bases outside the gene matches: 11. CDR1 MNHNS and CDR2 SASEGT come from the germline V gene. CDR3 length: 15 amino acids. The CDR3 region has the DNA TGTGCCAGCACTAAATCCGGGACAGGTCAAGATACGCAGTATTTT. Protein sequence: CASTKSGTGQDTQYF.

The table lists this clonotype with many counts. The chain is built from TRBV29-1 and TRBJ2-2; no clear D. The length of the CDR3 is 11 residues. Germline CDR1 is SQVTM and CDR2 is ANQGSEA. The V end was cut by 4 bases, the J end by 4 bases, with 4 bases between. CDR3 residues: CSVVRTGELFF. The CDR3 DNA is TGCAGCGTTGTTCGCACCGGGGAGCTGTTTTTT.

The chain carries TRBV7-6 and TRBJ2-5, with D hard to call. Germline V lookup: CDR1 SGHVS, CDR2 FNYEAQ. CDR3 length equals 17 residues. The V gene lost 2 bases and the J gene lost 0 bases, with 16 bases spanning the gap. The CDR3 sequence: CASSLIPQAPYQETQYF. In DNA form, the CDR3 reads TGTGCCAGCAGCTTAATACCGCAGGCCCCGTACCAAGAGACCCAGTACTTC.

This clonotype was seen many times. The genes are TRBV7-2 and TRBJ2-7; TRBD2 aligns across 13 bases. Per the germline V gene, CDR1 is SGHTA and CDR2 is FQGNSA. The CDR3 is 16 residues long. Trimming removed 5 bases from V and 7 bases from J; junction bases left unmatched: 11. The CDR3 DNA reads as TGTGCCAGCAGCATAGGGACTAGCGGGAAGAGGGGTGAGCAGTACTTC. It is translated as CASSIGTSGKRGEQYF.

In this sample, this clonotype turned up a few times. The chain recombines TRBV7-9 with TRBJ2-7, with TRBD2 identical over 9 bases. Germline CDR1 SEHNR, CDR2 FQNEAQ (reference sequence). The CDR3 length is 15 residues. The V segment lost 4 bases and the J segment 3 bases; nucleotides outside the gene matches: 7. CDR3 bases: TGTGCCAGCAGCTCAGGGAGACTAGCGGACTACGAGCAGTACTTC. This gives the protein CASSSGRLADYEQYF.

The chain is built from TRBV20-1 and TRBJ2-1, with 13 bases fitting TRBD2. The CDR3 has 17 amino acids. Germline values: CDR1 DFQATT, CDR2 SNEGSKA (reference sequence). The junction had 9 bases not matched to a gene; V was cut back by 3 bases and J by 4 bases. The CDR3 sequence: CSASGPGTSGAYNEQFF. The CDR3 region has the DNA TGCAGTGCTAGTGGCCCCGGGACTAGCGGGGCTTACAATGAGCAGTTCTTC.

The rearrangement joins TRBV5-1 to TRBJ2-5, with a tentative D call TRBD1 (5 bases). V lost 0 bases and J lost 5, with 11 bases in between. Germline V lookup: CDR1 SGHRS, CDR2 YFSETQ. The CDR3 consists of 14 residues. The CDR3 is CASSLDRTAETQYF. In DNA form, the CDR3 reads TGCGCCAGCAGCTTGGACAGGACGGCGGAGACCCAGTACTTC.

This clonotype was seen repeatedly, ten times or more. The chain has TRBV20-1 and TRBJ2-7; perhaps D is TRBD1 or TRBD2 (5 bases each). CDR3 length equals 13 residues. V shed 3 bases and J shed 1 base, with 10 bases lying between them. Germline V gene lookup returns CDR1 DFQATT and CDR2 SNEGSKA (reference sequence). The CDR3 here is CSASMGVSYEQYF. DNA of the CDR3: TGCAGTGCTAGTATGGGGGTTTCCTACGAGCAGTACTTC.

This clonotype was detected many times. The CDR3, as DNA: TGCGCCAGCAGCTTGGAGGGGAGGGGAATGAACACTGAAGCTTTCTTT. This codes for CASSLEGRGMNTEAFF. The chain carries TRBV5-1 and TRBJ1-1; possible D gene TRBD1, 5 bases. The germline V gene encodes CDR1 SGHRS and CDR2 YFSETQ. The CDR3 is 16 amino acids. The V end lost 0 bases, the J end lost 0 bases, and 12 bases lay between the germline ends. Using reference TRBV5-1 and TRBJ1-1 for the parts outside the CDR3, the full variable domain is KAGVTQTPRYLIKTRGQQVTLSCSPISGHRSVSWYQQTPGQGLQFLFEYFSETQRNKGNFPGRFSGRQFSNSRSEMNVSTLELGDSALYLCASSLEGRGMNTEAFFGQGTRLTVV.

In its sample, this clonotype was seen many times. This chain links TRBV20-1 with TRBJ2-1, with D unclear. Trimming stripped 4 bases from V and 9 bases from J, with 16 bases between. The CDR3 contains 13 residues. Germline CDR1 is DFQATT and CDR2 is SNEGSKA (reference sequence). In DNA, the CDR3 is TGCAGTGCTAAAAGGACCGTGGACGCTGAGCAGTTCTTC. Translating gives CSAKRTVDAEQFF.

This clonotype was observed many times. V usage is TRBV20-1 and J usage is TRBJ2-3, with D possibly being TRBD2 (6 bases). CDR3 length: 18 amino acids. Germline CDR1 reads DFQATT; CDR2 reads SNEGSKA (reference sequence). The ends were cut back, 7 bases at V and 6 bases at J, with 32 bases in the middle. DNA for the CDR3: TGCAGTGTGTACCCCCCTTACACTCCTCTAGCGCCAGGGGATACGCAGTATTTT. It codes for CSVYPPYTPLAPGDTQYF.

This clonotype was detected a few times. The CDR3 DNA sequence: TGCGCCAGCAGCCGAATGGGGACTAGCGGGAGTGTGGATCAAGAGACCCAGTACTTC. Protein: CASSRMGTSGSVDQETQYF. The chain uses TRBV5-1 and TRBJ2-5; 14 bases fit TRBD2. The germline V gene encodes CDR1 SGHRS and CDR2 YFSETQ. The CDR3 covers 19 residues. J gave up 2 bases and V 4 bases, and 13 bases lay outside the gene matches.

This clonotype appeared many times. The J gene is TRBJ2-7, the V gene TRBV20-1, with D unclear. There are 13 residues in the CDR3. V dropped 2 bases and J dropped 4 bases, with 12 bases sitting between them. The germline CDR1 and CDR2 sequences are DFQATT and SNEGSKA (reference sequence). The CDR3, as DNA: TGCAGTGCTAGAACCCTTTTTAGGTACGAGCAGTACTTC. Translated: CSARTLFRYEQYF.

This clonotype was found many times. V is TRBV15 and J is TRBJ1-5; the match to TRBD1 covers 7 bases. The V and J ends lost 5 bases and 0 bases, in that order; junction bases with no gene match: 7. CDR3 size: 16 residues. Germline V CDR1 and CDR2: LNHNV, YYDKDF (reference sequence). CDR3 in amino acids: CATSDRASYSNQPQHF. In DNA form, the CDR3 reads TGTGCCACCAGCGACAGGGCGAGTTATAGCAATCAGCCCCAGCATTTT.

The chain uses TRBV7-9 and TRBJ1-6, with 9 bases lining up with TRBD1. CDR1 SEHNR and CDR2 FQNEAQ come from the germline V gene (reference sequence). The CDR3 runs to 15 residues. The junction had 6 bases not matched to a gene; V was cut back by 5 bases and J by 7 bases. The CDR3 region is CASSRDRGDNSPLHF. CDR3 in DNA: TGTGCCAGCAGCCGAGACAGGGGGGACAATTCACCCCTCCACTTT.

The V gene is TRBV12-3 or TRBV12-4, the J gene TRBJ2-5, with D perhaps being TRBD1 or TRBD2 (5 bases each). The V end was cut by 7 bases, the J end by 5 bases, with 14 bases between. This CDR3 contains 13 residues. The CDR3 sequence: CASNRGLKETQYF. CDR3 coding DNA: TGTGCCAGCAACCGGGGCCTGAAGGAGACCCAGTACTTC.

This clonotype was counted at least ten times. This rearrangement joins TRBV20-1 to TRBJ2-5; possibly TRBD1 or TRBD2 for D (5 bases each). There are 12 residues in the CDR3. The V gene lost 5 bases and the J gene lost 4 bases, with 11 bases spanning the gap. CDR1 and CDR2 (germline): DFQATT, SNEGSKA (reference sequence). Here the CDR3 reads CSAWGFPETQYF. In DNA, the CDR3 is TGCAGTGCTTGGGGGTTCCCAGAGACCCAGTACTTC.

This clonotype has ten or more counts. This sequence joins TRBV5-1 and TRBJ2-1; 10 bases agree with TRBD2. From germline, CDR1 is SGHRS and CDR2 YFSETQ. The CDR3 totals 15 residues. Trimming at V came to 7 bases and at J to 0 bases, leaving 4 bases not matched to a gene. CDR3 nucleotide sequence: TGCGCCAGCGATCCTAGCGGGAGCTCCTACAATGAGCAGTTCTTC. This gives the protein CASDPSGSSYNEQFF.

This clonotype was seen a handful of times. This chain connects TRBV20-1 to TRBJ2-4, with a weak D call TRBD2 (7 bases). The V and J ends lost 6 bases and 0 bases respectively, with 15 bases between them. This CDR3 has 15 amino acids. Per germline, CDR1 DFQATT and CDR2 SNEGSKA (reference sequence). CDR3 DNA sequence: TGCAGTGCCGCGCTAGGGGGGGGAGCCAAAAACATTCAGTACTTC. Encoded protein: CSAALGGGAKNIQYF.

Comments on this clonotype: A read error may explain this, as a much larger clone is one base away. The CDR3 DNA reads TGCGCCAGCAGCTTGACCACCGTCTACAATGAGAAGTTCTTC. This sequence encodes CASSLTTVYNEKFF. J is TRBJ2-1 and V is TRBV5-1; D ambiguous. The CDR3 extends over 14 amino acids. Germline CDR1 and CDR2: SGHRS and YFSETQ.

The V gene is TRBV7-2, the J gene TRBJ1-1; D uncertain. V was cut by 3 bases and J by 6 bases, with 11 bases left in between. CDR3 length: 13 amino acids. Germline CDR1 is SGHTA and CDR2 is FQGNSA. CDR3: CASSFGRSAEAFF. The CDR3 DNA reads as TGTGCCAGCAGCTTCGGCCGAAGCGCTGAAGCTTTCTTT.

Turning to this clonotype: One junction end disagrees with the germline gene, perhaps due to a read error. The J gene is TRBJ2-5, the V gene TRBV30; a possible D gene is TRBD1 (5 bases). The germline V gene encodes CDR1 GTSNPN and CDR2 SVGIG (reference sequence). The CDR3 extends over 14 amino acids. As DNA, the CDR3 is TGTGCCTCGAGTACCCTGACAGACCAAGAGACCCAGTACTTC. Amino acid sequence: CASSTLTDQETQYF.

The J gene is TRBJ2-3, the V gene TRBV5-1, with 8 bases identical to TRBD1. The CDR3 extends over 15 amino acids. Germline values: CDR1 SGHRS, CDR2 YFSETQ. The V segment lost 2 bases and the J segment 4 bases; nucleotides outside the gene matches: 6. This CDR3 reads CASSFSGGAADTQYF. CDR3 DNA: TGCGCCAGCAGCTTTTCAGGGGGCGCGGCAGATACGCAGTATTTT.

This clonotype was seen repeatedly, ten times or more. The chain is built from TRBV12-3 or TRBV12-4 and TRBJ2-7; D possibly corresponds to TRBD1 (6 bases). Trimming pared 3 bases from V and 2 bases from J, leaving 14 bases between. This CDR3 spans 15 amino acids. CDR3: CASSFSGVDTYEQYF. CDR3 DNA: TGTGCCAGCAGTTTTTCAGGGGTCGATACCTACGAGCAGTACTTC.

The CDR3 loop is CASSDSGVDEQFF. The CDR3 DNA reads TGTGCCAGCAGTGATTCAGGGGTTGATGAGCAGTTCTTC. The chain employs TRBV6-4 and TRBJ2-1; possible D gene TRBD1, 6 bases. Germline CDR1 is MRHNA and CDR2 is SNTAGT. The CDR3 is 13 residues long. V was clipped by 3 bases and J by 8 bases, with 11 bases between them.

The CDR3 DNA sequence: TGCGCCAGCAGCTTTTGGGGACAGCCCTCAGAAAAACTGTTTTTT. It codes for CASSFWGQPSEKLFF. The chain employs TRBV5-1 and TRBJ1-4; 7 bases are shared with TRBD1. Trimming cost V 2 bases and J 8 bases; bases outside gene matches: 9. Germline loops: CDR1 SGHRS, CDR2 YFSETQ. The CDR3 length is 15 residues.